This T cell receptor beta chain was observed in a study of cytomegalovirus exposure and HLA in healthy donors. It was with 60 Vbeta and 13 Jbeta primers that the PCR ran. The protocol was immunoSEQ multiplex PCR, while the TCRdb copy is restricted to in-frame clones and leaves out a portion. This sample has about 200,000 clones; roughly 80% occur once, and the top ten carry 2.5% to 3.5%. Germline-derived CDR1 and CDR2 are MNHNS and SASEGT. CDR3 length: 11 residues. Trimming took off 2 bases at V and 8 bases at J, with 4 bases between the two ends. The chain uses TRBV6-1 and TRBJ1-3; D ambiguous. The sequence was collected from a man younger than 40 in good health and CMV-seronegative. Sequencing was done on a sample of PBMCs. DNA for the CDR3: TGTGCCAGCAGTGAACTTGACACCATATATTTT. It translates to CASSELDTIYF.